These 11 T cell receptor beta chains were all obtained from the same sample, sequenced in a study of cytomegalovirus exposure and HLA in healthy donors. Primers included in the PCR were 60 Vbeta and 13 Jbeta primers. TCRdb's copy holds only in-frame clones and misses some; the assay was immunoSEQ multiplex PCR. The table shows approximately 100,000 clones, with 65% to 80% occurring only once. Sample: PBMCs. These TCRs come from a woman in her forties or fifties in good health and CMV-seropositive.

This clone occurred a few times. The rearrangement joins TRBV6-1 to TRBJ1-2; TRBD1 agrees at 7 bases. The length of the CDR3 is 15 residues. The J segment lost 4 bases and the V segment lost 6 bases, leaving 11 bases of the junction unmatched. CDR1 MNHNS and CDR2 SASEGT come from the germline V gene. The CDR3 is CASRPRQGFFYGYTF. The CDR3 nucleotides read TGTGCCAGCAGGCCCCGACAGGGATTCTTCTATGGCTACACCTTC.

The V and J genes are TRBV11-2 and TRBJ2-1; D is undetermined. V shed 3 bases and J shed 8 bases, with 11 bases lying between them. This CDR3 has 13 residues. Germline V gives CDR1 SGHAT, CDR2 FQNNGV. CDR3 region: CASSFGVRDEQFF. CDR3 coding DNA: TGTGCCAGCAGCTTTGGAGTCCGGGATGAGCAGTTCTTC.

The chain links TRBV25-1 to TRBJ1-2; D call uncertain. Between the trimmed V and J ends, which lost 2 bases and 5 bases, there was a span of 12 bases. This CDR3 has 14 residues. Germline V gene sequence: CDR1 MGHDK, CDR2 SYGVNS. The CDR3 DNA is TGTGCCAGCAGTGAAGGAGGGTGGGCGTATGGCTACACCTTC. It specifies CASSEGGWAYGYTF.

The chain uses TRBV27 and TRBJ2-7; D gene ambiguous. Germline assignment: CDR1 MNHEY and CDR2 SMNVEV (reference sequence). This CDR3 comprises 13 residues. Trimming left V 2 bases short and J 6 bases short, with 11 bases between. The CDR3: CASSLGPSGEQYF. The CDR3 DNA sequence: TGTGCCAGCAGTTTAGGGCCCTCCGGCGAGCAGTACTTC.

This rearrangement joins TRBV10-3 to TRBJ1-2, with TRBD1 matching 11 bases. Germline CDR1 is ENHRY and CDR2 is SYGVKD. After removal of 6 bases from V and 7 bases from J, the junction contained 7 bases not matched to a gene. The CDR3 length is 14 residues. The CDR3 nucleotides read TGTGCCATCAGGGACAGGGGGCGTATTCCTGGCTACACCTTC. Translating it yields CAIRDRGRIPGYTF.

The V and J genes are TRBV30 and TRBJ1-4, with 7 bases aligning to TRBD1. The CDR3 spans 14 residues. CDR1 GTSNPN and CDR2 SVGIG come from the germline V gene (reference sequence). Trimming took 5 bases from V and 11 from J; bases not matched to a gene: 14. The CDR3 protein is CAWSFRTGLGKLFF. In DNA, the CDR3 is TGTGCCTGGTCCTTCCGGACAGGCCTAGGTAAACTGTTTTTT. The entire variable domain, with the rest obtained from reference TRBV30 and TRBJ1-4, is as follows: SQTIHQWPATLVQPVGSPLSLECTVEGTSNPNLYWYRQAAGRGLQLLFYSVGIGQISSEVPQNLSASRPQDRQFILSSKKLLLSDSGFYLCAWSFRTGLGKLFFGSGTQLSVL.

CDR3 nucleotide sequence: TGTGCCAGCAGCCCAGGGACAGGGACGGTGTTGAGCTATGGCTACACCTTC. Its translation: CASSPGTGTVLSYGYTF. V is TRBV5-6 and J is TRBJ1-2; 9 positions agree with TRBD1. V trimming: 4 bases; J trimming: 4 bases; junction bases outside the gene matches: 14. Per the germline V gene, CDR1 is SGHDT and CDR2 is YYEEEE. This CDR3 has 17 amino acids.

This rearrangement joins TRBV6-6 to TRBJ1-6; 10 nucleotides agree with TRBD1. Trimming took 4 bases from V and 6 from J; bases not matched to a gene: 3. The germline CDR1 and CDR2 sequences are MNHNY and SVGAGI (reference sequence). The CDR3 runs to 15 residues. The CDR3 nucleotides read TGTGCCAGCAGTTCGACAGGGGGCCTTAATTCACCCCTCCACTTT. It encodes CASSSTGGLNSPLHF.

J is TRBJ2-5 and V is TRBV7-9; TRBD2 is a possible D gene (6 bases). The CDR3 runs to 14 residues. Trimming pared 6 bases from V and 3 bases from J, leaving 14 bases between. Germline values: CDR1 SEHNR, CDR2 FQNEAQ (reference sequence). Here the CDR3 reads CASSPPSVEETQYF. For the CDR3, the DNA is TGTGCCAGCAGTCCCCCTAGCGTTGAAGAGACCCAGTACTTC.

V gene TRBV6-1 combines with J gene TRBJ1-1; D gene ambiguous. Trimming cost V 6 bases and J 1 base, with 12 bases left between them. Germline CDR1 and CDR2: MNHNS and SASEGT. CDR3 size: 14 residues. The chain's CDR3 is CASRPGYGNTEAFF. CDR3 in DNA: TGTGCCAGCAGACCGGGGTACGGGAACACTGAAGCTTTCTTT.

V gene TRBV5-4 combines with J gene TRBJ1-1; D is unclear. Germline CDR1 SGHNT, CDR2 YYREEE (reference sequence). The CDR3 is made up of 12 amino acids. The V end was cut by 4 bases, the J end by 6 bases, with 10 bases between. The CDR3 protein is CASSIDGAEAFF. The CDR3 DNA sequence: TGTGCCAGCAGCATCGACGGGGCTGAAGCTTTCTTT.